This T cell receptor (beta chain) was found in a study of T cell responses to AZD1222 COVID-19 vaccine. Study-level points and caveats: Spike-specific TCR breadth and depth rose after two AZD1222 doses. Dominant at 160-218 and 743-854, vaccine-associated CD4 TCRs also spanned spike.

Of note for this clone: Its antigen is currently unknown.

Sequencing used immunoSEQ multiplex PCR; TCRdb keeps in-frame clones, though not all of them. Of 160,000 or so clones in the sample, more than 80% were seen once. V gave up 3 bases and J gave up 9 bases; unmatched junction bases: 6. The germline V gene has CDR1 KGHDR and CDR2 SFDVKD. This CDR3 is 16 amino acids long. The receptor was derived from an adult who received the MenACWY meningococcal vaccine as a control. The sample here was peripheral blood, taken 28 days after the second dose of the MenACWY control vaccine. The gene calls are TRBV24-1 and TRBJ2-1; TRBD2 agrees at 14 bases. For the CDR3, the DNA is TGTGCCACCAGTGATCCCGGGACTAGCGGGAGTAGTGAGCAGTTCTTC. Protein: CATSDPGTSGSSEQFF.